Listed here are 32 T cell receptor beta chains from one sample, sequenced in a study of blood T cell repertoires in COVID-19 (TCRdb year 2020). Library preparation was by the immunoSEQ multiplex PCR assay. What TCRdb holds here is the immuneACCESS table cut down to in-frame rearrangements. Part of the clones is not present; checked against another copy, under half of the missing clones reflect an unresolved V gene, and the others are unexplained. This sample comprises about 220,000 clones, 70% to 90% of them detected only once. The top ten constitute roughly 14% of the sample. Material for sequencing was PBMCs or T cells enriched from blood (not recorded which). These receptor sequences come from a woman in her forties or fifties with acute COVID-19.

The chain carries TRBV19 and TRBJ1-6; D call uncertain. V lost 4 bases and J 10 bases, leaving 11 bases between the germline ends. Germline V gene sequence: CDR1 LNHDA, CDR2 SQIVND (reference sequence). The CDR3 covers 13 residues. The CDR3 reads CASSTTISSPLHF. The CDR3 DNA reads TGTGCCAGTAGTACTACCATCTCGTCACCCCTCCACTTT.

The chain has TRBV6-5 and TRBJ2-4; D is unresolved. The CDR3 has 14 amino acids. V dropped 5 bases and J dropped 6 bases, with 14 bases sitting between them. Germline assignment: CDR1 MNHEY and CDR2 SVGAGI. The CDR3 loop reads CASSPPGRSNIQYF. Written as DNA, the CDR3 is TGTGCCAGCAGTCCCCCAGGCAGGTCAAACATTCAGTACTTC.

The chain couples TRBV10-3 to TRBJ2-1, with TRBD2 matching over 9 bases. The germline V gene encodes CDR1 ENHRY and CDR2 SYGVKD. This CDR3 has 16 residues. Trimming removed 5 bases from V and 2 bases from J; junction bases left unmatched: 7. For the CDR3, the DNA is TGTGCCATCAGTAGGTCTAGCGGGATGACCTACAATGAGCAGTTCTTC. Its translation is CAISRSSGMTYNEQFF.

The J gene is TRBJ1-2, the V gene TRBV28; no clear D gene. Trimming removed 2 bases from V and 2 bases from J, with 6 bases in between. Germline V gives CDR1 MDHEN, CDR2 SYDVKM. The CDR3 consists of 13 residues. CDR3 in amino acids: CASSLPGNYGYTF. DNA for the CDR3: TGTGCCAGCAGTTTACCGGGGAACTATGGCTACACCTTC.

This clone came up a few times. The CDR3 DNA follows: TGTGCCAGCAACTCTGAGGTAGCGAGAGTCGGGCAGTTCTTC. It codes for CASNSEVARVGQFF. This chain connects TRBV2 to TRBJ2-1, with a weak D call TRBD2 (5 bases). The CDR3 has 14 residues. V was cut by 7 bases and J by 12 bases, with 22 bases left in between. Germline V lookup: CDR1 SNHLY, CDR2 FYNNEI.

The chain employs TRBV5-1 and TRBJ2-7; D is unresolved. CDR3 length equals 14 residues. The ends were cut back, 2 bases at V and 5 bases at J, with 14 bases in the middle. Germline CDR1 and CDR2: SGHRS and YFSETQ. The DNA for the CDR3 is TGCGCCAGCAGCTTCAGGAATCGGTGGGACGAGCAGTACTTC. Its translation is CASSFRNRWDEQYF.

To note about this clone: This specimen includes other DNA sequences encoding the same CDR3. In nucleotides, the CDR3 is TGCGCCAGCAGCTTGGCAGGTCATTCGGGGGAGCAGTACTTC. Translated, it gives CASSLAGHSGEQYF. The chain employs TRBV5-1 and TRBJ2-7; possibly TRBD2 for D (5 bases). The CDR3 spans 14 residues. The germline CDR1 and CDR2 sequences are SGHRS and YFSETQ. Trimming removed 0 bases from V and 7 bases from J, with 14 bases in between.

This chain joins TRBV7-8 and TRBJ2-7; D might be TRBD1 (8 bases). V lost 4 bases to trimming and J lost 7 bases, with 20 bases between them. Germline lookup yields CDR1 SGHVS and CDR2 FQNEAQ. There are 15 residues in the CDR3. As DNA, the CDR3 is TGTGCCAGCAGCTCGCGGGGGCAGGGGGCGCGAGAGCAGTACTTC. This codes for CASSSRGQGAREQYF. The entire variable domain, with the rest obtained from reference TRBV7-8 and TRBJ2-7, is as follows: GAGVSQSPRYKVAKRGQDVALRCDPISGHVSLFWYQQALGQGPEFLTYFQNEAQLDKSGLPSDRFFAERPEGSVSTLKIQRTQQEDSAVYLCASSSRGQGAREQYFGPGTRLTVT.

CDR3 residues: CASSRQGLVYGYTF. In DNA form, the CDR3 reads TGTGCCAGCAGTCGACAGGGGTTGGTCTATGGCTACACCTTC. The V call is TRBV2, the J call TRBJ1-2, with 8 bases aligning to TRBD1. The germline V gene encodes CDR1 SNHLY and CDR2 FYNNEI. V trimming: 5 bases; J trimming: 4 bases; junction bases outside the gene matches: 6. This CDR3 contains 14 residues.

This chain joins TRBV29-1 and TRBJ2-1; D gene uncertain. CDR3 size: 12 residues. Looked up from germline, CDR1 is SQVTM and CDR2 is ANQGSEA. V lost 0 bases and J 6 bases, leaving 6 bases between the germline ends. In nucleotides, the CDR3 is TGCAGCGTTGAAGACAGGATCAATGAGCAGTTCTTC. Protein: CSVEDRINEQFF.

This chain uses TRBV4-1 with TRBJ2-2, with TRBD2 matching 12 bases. The germline V gene encodes CDR1 MGHRA and CDR2 YSYEKL. The CDR3 has 16 residues. The ends lost 8 bases at V and 6 bases at J; junction bases unmatched: 10. This CDR3 is CASRWTSGTSPGELFF. The CDR3, as DNA: TGCGCCAGCCGGTGGACTAGCGGGACGTCTCCCGGGGAGCTGTTTTTT.

J is TRBJ1-1 and V is TRBV7-3; D not resolved. The CDR3 loop spans 13 amino acids. The germline V gene encodes CDR1 SGHTA and CDR2 FQGTGA. Trimming removed 2 bases from V and 2 bases from J, with 6 bases in between. The CDR3: CASSLYFNTEAFF. CDR3 sequence (DNA): TGTGCCAGCAGCTTATACTTTAACACTGAAGCTTTCTTT.

The chain joins TRBV27 to TRBJ2-1; D may be TRBD1 (6 bases). The germline V gene has CDR1 MNHEY and CDR2 SMNVEV (reference sequence). CDR3 length equals 16 residues. Trimming cost V 2 bases and J 1 base, with 12 bases left between them. The CDR3 coding sequence is TGTGCCAGCAGTTTAGGGGGCGGGCCGTCCTACAATGAGCAGTTCTTC. This gives the protein CASSLGGGPSYNEQFF.

The chain employs TRBV9 and TRBJ2-7, with a tentative D call TRBD2 (5 bases). This CDR3 region has 10 residues. Trimming took 7 bases from V and 4 from J, leaving 6 bases between them. Germline V gene lookup returns CDR1 SGDLS and CDR2 YYNGEE. CDR3 sequence: CASGEYEQYF. The CDR3 region has the DNA TGTGCCAGCGGGGAGTACGAGCAGTACTTC.

CDR3 loop: CASSWNRDRHQETQYF. CDR3 nucleotides: TGTGCCAGCAGCTGGAACCGGGACAGACACCAAGAGACCCAGTACTTC. The chain is built from TRBV7-2 and TRBJ2-5; TRBD1 agrees at 7 bases. The CDR3 has 16 amino acids. Trimming at V came to 4 bases and at J to 0 bases, leaving 8 bases not matched to a gene. In germline, CDR1 is SGHTA, CDR2 FQGNSA. Looking up the rest from reference TRBV7-2 and TRBJ2-5 gives the full variable domain: GAGVSQSPSNKVTEKGKDVELRCDPISGHTALYWYRQSLGQGLEFLIYFQGNSAPDKSGLPSDRFSAERTGGSVSTLTIQRTQQEDSAVYLCASSWNRDRHQETQYFGPGTRLLVL.

This clone appeared a single time. The gene calls are TRBV5-1 and TRBJ2-3, with 7 nucleotides matching TRBD2. There are 18 residues in the CDR3. Losses at the gene ends were 0 bases for V and 2 bases for J; bases not matched to a gene: 12. Germline CDR1 reads SGHRS; CDR2 reads YFSETQ. DNA of the CDR3: TGCGCCAGCAGCTTGGCCAATTTACTAGCGAAGAACACAGATACGCAGTATTTT. Translation gives CASSLANLLAKNTDTQYF.

The chain's CDR3 is CASSQNRAGNTIYF. CDR3 DNA sequence: TGCGCCAGCAGCCAAAACAGGGCTGGAAACACCATATATTTT. The V gene is TRBV5-1, the J gene TRBJ1-3, with a possible D match to TRBD1 (6 bases). Germline V gives CDR1 SGHRS, CDR2 YFSETQ. Trimming stripped 4 bases from V and 2 bases from J, with 10 bases between. This CDR3 spans 14 amino acids.

This chain uses TRBV28 with TRBJ2-1; 12 bases match TRBD2. The junction had 9 bases not matched to a gene; V was cut back by 7 bases and J by 8 bases. Germline loops: CDR1 MDHEN, CDR2 SYDVKM. The CDR3 length is 15 residues. The CDR3 sequence: CASTSGASGRDEQFF. The CDR3 DNA is TGTGCCAGCACCTCGGGGGCTAGCGGGAGGGATGAGCAGTTCTTC.

The chain is built from TRBV28 and TRBJ2-5, with D possibly matching TRBD1 (6 bases). This CDR3 region has 15 residues. Germline values: CDR1 MDHEN, CDR2 SYDVKM. V shed 5 bases and J shed 7 bases, with 20 bases lying between them. DNA for the CDR3: TGTGCCAGCAGTCGCAGTTCAGGGGCCCGATGGACCCAGTACTTC. Amino acid sequence: CASSRSSGARWTQYF.

This clone was seen a handful of times. The V and J genes are TRBV4-1 and TRBJ2-7, with 15 bases fitting TRBD2. V dropped 3 bases and J dropped 2; count of bases not matched to a gene: 17. CDR3 length: 21 amino acids. Germline V gene lookup returns CDR1 MGHRA and CDR2 YSYEKL. The DNA of the CDR3 is TGCGCCAGCAGCCAGTATTTGGCTTTGCGGACTAGCGGGAGGGCCCCCTACGAGCAGTACTTC. It codes for CASSQYLALRTSGRAPYEQYF.

J is TRBJ1-1 and V is TRBV6-2 or TRBV6-3; TRBD1 is a possible D gene (6 bases). This CDR3 has 13 amino acids. V shed 2 bases and J shed 10 bases, with 14 bases lying between them. Germline V gene data show CDR1 as MNHEY and CDR2 as SVGEGT. CDR3 region: CASSYAGKGGAFF. As DNA, the CDR3 is TGTGCCAGCAGTTACGCCGGGAAAGGGGGAGCTTTCTTT.

The chain combines TRBV4-3 with TRBJ1-4; 7 nucleotides agree with TRBD1. The germline V gene encodes CDR1 LGHNA and CDR2 YSLEER. Germline trimming cut 1 base from V and 10 bases from J; bases unmatched to any gene: 6. The CDR3 is 14 residues long. The CDR3 sequence: CASSQVRQGGKLFF. CDR3 nucleotides: TGCGCCAGCAGCCAAGTGAGACAGGGCGGAAAACTGTTTTTT.

The chain has TRBV6-5 and TRBJ2-3; D unclear. Trimming stripped 6 bases from V and 0 bases from J, with 10 bases between. CDR1 and CDR2 from the germline V gene are MNHEY and SVGAGI. This CDR3 contains 14 residues. CDR3 protein: CASSWATSTDTQYF. CDR3 nucleotides: TGTGCCAGCAGCTGGGCAACTAGCACAGATACGCAGTATTTT.

CDR3 sequence reads: CASSFTGQPQHF. Here the CDR3 DNA reads TGTGCCAGCAGTTTCACGGGGCAGCCCCAGCATTTT. V gene TRBV28 combines with J gene TRBJ1-5; D is unresolved. V gave up 3 bases and J gave up 7 bases, with 7 bases separating them. CDR1 and CDR2 (germline): MDHEN, SYDVKM. The CDR3 totals 12 residues.

V usage is TRBV7-8 and J usage is TRBJ2-1; no firm D call. The V gene's germline CDR1 is SGHVS and CDR2 FQNEAQ. V dropped 0 bases and J dropped 8 bases, with 20 bases sitting between them. The CDR3 is made up of 17 amino acids. CDR3 sequence reads: CASSLAPASHIAHEQFF. In nucleotides, the CDR3 is TGTGCCAGCAGCTTAGCCCCCGCAAGCCATATAGCACATGAGCAGTTCTTC.

V and J are TRBV5-1 and TRBJ2-1; 9 bases agree with TRBD2. Per the germline V gene, CDR1 is SGHRS and CDR2 is YFSETQ. The CDR3 loop spans 14 amino acids. Trimming at V came to 6 bases and at J to 7 bases, leaving 8 bases not matched to a gene. The CDR3, as DNA: TGCGCCAGCACCGTAGCGGGAGCGGGGAATGAGCAGTTCTTC. Residues: CASTVAGAGNEQFF.

Only a few counts were recorded for this clone. The genes are TRBV6-2 or TRBV6-3 and TRBJ2-7; D uncertain. The germline V gene has CDR1 MNHEY and CDR2 SVGEGT. Deletions cut 3 bases from V and 0 bases from J, with 6 bases between. The CDR3 extends over 13 amino acids. CDR3 amino acids: CASSYSPSYEQYF. The DNA for the CDR3 is TGTGCCAGCAGTTATAGTCCCTCCTACGAGCAGTACTTC.

V is TRBV5-1 and J is TRBJ2-1; 10 bases are shared with TRBD2. Germline V gene data show CDR1 as SGHRS and CDR2 as YFSETQ. This CDR3 is built from 16 residues. Trimming removed 7 bases from V and 10 bases from J; junction bases left unmatched: 17. The CDR3 bases are TGCGCCAGCCGTGTTGGGGCTAGCGGGAGTAGTTGGGAGCAGTTCTTC. Translated, it gives CASRVGASGSSWEQFF.

V gene TRBV18 combines with J gene TRBJ1-2, with a tentative D call TRBD1 (5 bases). This CDR3 is built from 13 residues. Germline V gene data show CDR1 as KGHSH and CDR2 as LQKENI. V dropped 6 bases and J dropped 1 base, with 9 bases sitting between them. In nucleotides, the CDR3 is TGTGCCAGCTCTCGCGACAGTAACTATGGCTACACCTTC. It specifies CASSRDSNYGYTF.

The chain carries TRBV11-3 and TRBJ1-5; 9 bases align to TRBD1. There are 19 residues in the CDR3. The V and J ends lost 5 bases and 0 bases, in that order; junction bases with no gene match: 14. Germline V gene data show CDR1 as SGHNT and CDR2 as YENEEA. CDR3 protein: CASSHAPTGGGDSNQPQHF. The CDR3 nucleotides read TGTGCCAGCAGCCATGCGCCCACAGGGGGCGGCGATAGCAATCAGCCCCAGCATTTT.

This chain uses TRBV5-1 with TRBJ2-1, with a tentative D call TRBD1 (5 bases). The CDR3 sequence is 14 residues long. V dropped 5 bases and J dropped 0 bases, with 9 bases sitting between them. Germline CDR1 SGHRS, CDR2 YFSETQ. As DNA, the CDR3 is TGCGCCAGCAGTCCTCAGGGCTCCTACAATGAGCAGTTCTTC. Translating gives CASSPQGSYNEQFF. Full variable domain (outside the CDR3, taken from reference TRBV5-1 and TRBJ2-1): KAGVTQTPRYLIKTRGQQVTLSCSPISGHRSVSWYQQTPGQGLQFLFEYFSETQRNKGNFPGRFSGRQFSNSRSEMNVSTLELGDSALYLCASSPQGSYNEQFFGPGTRLTVL.

Regarding this clone: Other DNA sequences within the sample encode an identical CDR3. V is TRBV28 and J is TRBJ1-2; a possible D gene is TRBD1 (6 bases). V was shortened by 6 bases and J by 0 bases, with 14 bases between the two germline ends. The CDR3 runs 15 residues. Germline V gives CDR1 MDHEN, CDR2 SYDVKM. In DNA form, the CDR3 reads TGTGCCAGCAGCCTACCGGGACATCCTAACTATGGCTACACCTTC. Amino acids: CASSLPGHPNYGYTF.